This T cell receptor (beta chain) was documented in a study of human T cells and chemical hapten exposure. Study information: Sensitization was performed using 2% DPC on a roughly 2 cm by roughly 2 cm upper inner arm skin site. Findings and limits, study-wide: More PT1 expanded TCRs went with higher patch test scores. Counts of TCRs above 1 in 1000 frequency stayed unchanged with DPC sensitization.

Germline V gene data show CDR1 as SGHTA and CDR2 as FQGNSA. The CDR3 has 14 residues. Between the trimmed V and J ends, which lost 5 bases and 9 bases, there was a span of 17 bases. Time point denoted: pre-sensitization, week 0. Noted treatment: therapeutic diphenylcyclopropenone sensitization with weekly scalp DPC. This clonotype occurred many times. Antigen specificity is unknown. Individual cDNA molecules (in the library) carried attached unique molecular identifiers. In TCRdb, the RACE reads were re-called with MiXCR into one record per CDR3 protein. The sample includes more than 300,000 distinct CDR3 sequences, roughly 5% of them seen just once.

The receptor was isolated from a woman aged 45-60 years with alopecia areata. Some clones in this sample may be carry-over from other donors' samples. This sequence joins TRBV7-2 and TRBJ2-1; D might be TRBD1 or TRBD2, each matching 6 bases. Here the sequenced sample was whole blood, taken in connection with sensitization to the hapten diphenylcyclopropenone (DPC). CDR3 amino acids: CASSASQGRTEQFF. The CDR3 DNA reads as TGTGCCAGCAGCGCCTCCCAGGGGAGGACTGAGCAGTTCTTC. Full variable domain (outside the CDR3, taken from reference TRBV7-2 and TRBJ2-1): GAGVSQSPSNKVTEKGKDVELRCDPISGHTALYWYRQSLGQGLEFLIYFQGNSAPDKSGLPSDRFSAERTGGSVSTLTIQRTQQEDSAVYLCASSASQGRTEQFFGPGTRLTVL.